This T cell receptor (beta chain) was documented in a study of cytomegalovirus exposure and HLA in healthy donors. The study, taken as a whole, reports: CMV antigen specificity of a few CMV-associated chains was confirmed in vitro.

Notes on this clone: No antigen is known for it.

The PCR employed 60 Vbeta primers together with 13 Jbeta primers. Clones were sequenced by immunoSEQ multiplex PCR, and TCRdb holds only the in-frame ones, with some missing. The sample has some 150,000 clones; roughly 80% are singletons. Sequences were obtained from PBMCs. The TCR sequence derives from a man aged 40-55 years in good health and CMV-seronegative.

CDR3 protein: CASQLAGGLGTQYF. The CDR3 DNA sequence: TGCGCCAGCCAACTAGCGGGGGGTCTTGGGACCCAGTACTTC. This chain links TRBV5-1 with TRBJ2-5, with TRBD2 matching 12 bases. CDR1 and CDR2 (germline): SGHRS, YFSETQ. The CDR3 covers 14 residues. Trimming at V came to 7 bases and at J to 7 bases, leaving 8 bases not matched to a gene. Together with reference TRBV5-1 and TRBJ2-5, the CDR3 gives the full variable domain: KAGVTQTPRYLIKTRGQQVTLSCSPISGHRSVSWYQQTPGQGLQFLFEYFSETQRNKGNFPGRFSGRQFSNSRSEMNVSTLELGDSALYLCASQLAGGLGTQYFGPGTRLLVL.